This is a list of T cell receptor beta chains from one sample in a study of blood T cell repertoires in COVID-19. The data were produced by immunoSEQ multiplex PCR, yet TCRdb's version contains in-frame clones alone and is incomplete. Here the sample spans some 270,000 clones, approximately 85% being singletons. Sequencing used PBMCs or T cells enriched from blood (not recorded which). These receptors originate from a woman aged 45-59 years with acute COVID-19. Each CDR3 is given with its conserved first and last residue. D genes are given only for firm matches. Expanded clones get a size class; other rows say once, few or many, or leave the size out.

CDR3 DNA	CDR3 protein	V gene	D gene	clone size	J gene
TGTGCCAGCAGCTCACAGGGGGATTCACCCCTCCACTTT	CASSSQGDSPLHF	TRBV7-3	TRBD1	.	TRBJ1-6
TGTGCCATCAGTCAAGGTAGCGGGGGGGGAGGTACGCAGTATTTT	CAISQGSGGGGTQYF	TRBV10-3	TRBD2	.	TRBJ2-3
TGCGCCAGCAGCTTGACAGGGGGTAACTATGGCTACACCTTC	CASSLTGGNYGYTF	TRBV5-1	TRBD1	.	TRBJ1-2
TGTGCCAGCAGCTCGCGACAGGGTGGGCACAGTAACACTGAAGCTTTCTTT	CASSSRQGGHSNTEAFF	TRBV7-2	TRBD1	.	TRBJ1-1
TGTGCCAGCAGCGTGGCAGGGGGAAGCTATGGCTACACCTTC	CASSVAGGSYGYTF	TRBV9	TRBD1	.	TRBJ1-2
TGTGCCAGCACGCAGGGTGGGACCCAGTACTTC	CASTQGGTQYF	TRBV6-5	.	few	TRBJ2-5
TGTGCCTGGAGTTTATGGGGGGGCTCCAATGAGCAGTTCTTC	CAWSLWGGSNEQFF	TRBV30	.	.	TRBJ2-1
TGCGCCAGCAGCCAAGATCAGGGGTACAATTCACCCCTCCACTTT	CASSQDQGYNSPLHF	TRBV4-3	.	few	TRBJ1-6
TGTGCCAGCATCGACACAGGGGGCTCCTACAATGAGCAGTTCTTC	CASIDTGGSYNEQFF	TRBV7-9	TRBD1	once	TRBJ2-1
TGTGCCAGCAGCTTAGTTAGCAATGAGCAGTTCTTC	CASSLVSNEQFF	TRBV11-2	.	.	TRBJ2-1
TGTGCCAGCAAACCCACGACTAATACCGGGGAGCTGTTTTTT	CASKPTTNTGELFF	TRBV27	.	once	TRBJ2-2
TGTGCCAGCAGCCCGCGGGACGAGCACACCGGGGAGCTGTTTTTT	CASSPRDEHTGELFF	TRBV9	.	.	TRBJ2-2
TGCGCCAGCAGCCAAGCAGGACTAGTTATCTACAATGAGCAGTTCTTC	CASSQAGLVIYNEQFF	TRBV4-1	TRBD2	.	TRBJ2-1
TGTGCCAGCAGCTTGGCGGGACAGGGTTGGGGTGATGGCTACACCTTC	CASSLAGQGWGDGYTF	TRBV5-5	TRBD1	.	TRBJ1-2
TGTGCCAGCAGCCAAGTAAATTGGAGGGAGCAAGAGACCCAGTACTTC	CASSQVNWREQETQYF	TRBV3-1/TRBV3-2	.	.	TRBJ2-5
TGTGCCAGCAGCTTAGTAGTAGGGAGAGGCGAGCAGTACTTC	CASSLVVGRGEQYF	TRBV7-8	.	few	TRBJ2-7